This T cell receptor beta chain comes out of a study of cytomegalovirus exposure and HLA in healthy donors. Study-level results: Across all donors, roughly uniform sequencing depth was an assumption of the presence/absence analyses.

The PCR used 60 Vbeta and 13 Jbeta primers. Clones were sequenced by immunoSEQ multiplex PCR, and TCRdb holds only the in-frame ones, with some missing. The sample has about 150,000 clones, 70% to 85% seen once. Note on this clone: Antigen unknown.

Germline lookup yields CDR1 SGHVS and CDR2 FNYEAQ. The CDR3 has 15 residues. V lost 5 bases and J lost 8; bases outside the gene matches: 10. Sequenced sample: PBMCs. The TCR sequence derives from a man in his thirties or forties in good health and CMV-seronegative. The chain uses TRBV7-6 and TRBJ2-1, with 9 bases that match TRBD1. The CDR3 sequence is CASSAHGQGRDEQFF. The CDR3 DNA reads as TGTGCCAGCAGCGCCCATGGACAGGGGAGGGATGAGCAGTTCTTC.